The T cell receptor beta chain under discussion was sequenced for a study of radiation and T cells in renal cell carcinoma. Study-level points and caveats: No pretreatment tumor biopsies were available for baseline clonotypes. Top tumor clonotypes rose in blood 2 weeks post-radiation, then contracted.

This clone has only a few counts. What it binds is unknown. Time point described: baseline pretreatment blood. Treatment denoted: 15 Gy SBRT to primary tumor, nephrectomy 4 weeks later. Serial blood draws occurred at baseline and 2 and 4 weeks post-SBRT. The patient's renal cell carcinoma had clear cell pathology. The data were produced by immunoSEQ multiplex PCR, yet TCRdb's version contains in-frame clones alone and is incomplete. The sample yields some 100,000 clones, approximately 80% seen once. Looked up from germline, CDR1 is MNHNY and CDR2 is SVGAGI (reference sequence). Trimming pared 10 bases from V and 1 base from J, leaving 13 bases between. The CDR3 runs to 13 residues.

The source was blood, collected from a patient whose treatment included radiotherapy and nephrectomy. This TCR derives from a man aged 55-75 years with renal cell carcinoma. V usage is TRBV6-6 and J usage is TRBJ1-1; no definite D call. The CDR3 DNA follows: TGTGCCATAACAAGGAATCAGAACACTGAAGCTTTCTTT. Residues: CAITRNQNTEAFF.